The subject of this entry is one T cell receptor beta chain. Only in-frame clones appear in the TCRdb table, and some are missing; sequencing was by immunoSEQ multiplex PCR. The sample consists of some 87,000 clones, about 96% of them appearing once. CDR1 is SGHVS, CDR2 FQNEAQ, per germline. The germline V and J ends were trimmed by 1 base and 0 bases, with 10 bases remaining between them. The CDR3 has 15 amino acids. These data originate in a study of T cell changes during pregnancy in multiple sclerosis. This clonotype was sampled from a female donor with multiple sclerosis, enrolled in a pregnancy study. The source material was peripheral blood, sampled in the second trimester of pregnancy. The chain recombines TRBV7-8 with TRBJ2-7; no clear D. The CDR3 loop reads CASSLEVAPSYEQYF. The CDR3 DNA reads TGTGCCAGCAGCTTAGAGGTAGCCCCCTCCTACGAGCAGTACTTC.